The sequence of this T cell receptor beta chain was determined in a study of control samples from healthy donors and cancer patients. The CDR3 extends over 16 amino acids. Germline CDR1 and CDR2: SGHKS and YYEKEE (reference sequence). The V segment lost 4 bases and the J segment 4 bases; nucleotides outside the gene matches: 9. The assay was immunoSEQ multiplex PCR, and TCRdb's table has in-frame clones only and misses some. Found here are around 53,000 clones, around 90% of them singletons; the top ten hold around an eighth. Material for sequencing was PBMCs. This clonotype was sampled from a man in his fifties or sixties with head and neck cancer. This sequence joins TRBV5-5 and TRBJ1-2; TRBD1 aligns across 11 bases. The CDR3 reads CASSKGQGGLVYGYTF. CDR3 coding DNA: TGTGCCAGCAGCAAGGGACAGGGGGGCCTCGTCTATGGCTACACCTTC.